This entry features one T cell receptor (beta chain) sequence. Its antigen is unidentified. Libraries were prepared by immunoSEQ multiplex PCR; TCRdb keeps only in-frame clonotypes and omits some of them. In the table there are under 2,500,000 clones, 90% to 96% of which are singletons. The data stem from a study of shared clonotypes between healthy human individuals. Study background: Serving as donors were a couple of women and a few men, whose ages spanned 18 to 49. Study-wide findings and caveats: Non-shared clonotypes showed lower generation probabilities than clonotypes common to all four donors. Of the naive CD4 clonotypes, around 4.9% were shared across several donors.

With V trimmed by 5 bases and J by 0 bases, 10 bases remained unmatched. This CDR3 is built from 17 residues. Germline CDR1 and CDR2: LNHDA and SQIVND (reference sequence). This chain connects TRBV19 to TRBJ2-5; TRBD2 agrees at 9 bases. This sequence was found in a man younger than 30 in good health. Sequencing was carried out using naive CD4+ T cells sorted from blood. Subset defined: CD45RA+ positively selected. CDR3 in DNA: TGTGCCAGTAGTCCCTTGCAAGCGGGGGGTTACCAAGAGACCCAGTACTTC. It codes for CASSPLQAGGYQETQYF.